The 27 T cell receptor beta chains below were found in one sample sequenced in a study of radiation and T cells in renal cell carcinoma. Treatment given: 15 Gy SBRT to primary tumor, nephrectomy 4 weeks later. Sequencing used immunoSEQ multiplex PCR; TCRdb keeps in-frame clones, though not all of them. The repertoire has about 18,000 clones, around 55% of them found once; the top ten carry over 9.5%. The sequencing used tumor tissue, collected from a patient whose treatment included radiotherapy and nephrectomy. Receptor source: a man over 45 with renal cell carcinoma.

The chain combines TRBV6-5 with TRBJ2-7; no reliable D call. CDR1 and CDR2 from the germline V gene are MNHEY and SVGAGI. V dropped 4 bases and J dropped 6 bases, with 13 bases sitting between them. This CDR3 contains 13 residues. The CDR3 spells CASSSNVLIEQYF. CDR3 sequence (DNA): TGTGCCAGCAGTTCGAACGTACTCATCGAGCAGTACTTC.

This chain joins TRBV6-1 and TRBJ2-3; D may be TRBD1 or TRBD2 (6 bases each). CDR1 and CDR2 (germline): MNHNS, SASEGT. This CDR3 has 14 amino acids. V was shortened by 6 bases and J by 1 base, with 11 bases between the two germline ends. The CDR3 region has the DNA TGTGCCAGCAGGACGAGGGGGGGCACAGATACGCAGTATTTT. Protein sequence: CASRTRGGTDTQYF.

The CDR3 DNA is TGCGCCAGCAGCTTGGGAGACAGGGGCTACAATGAGCAGTTCTTC. This encodes CASSLGDRGYNEQFF. V usage is TRBV5-1 and J usage is TRBJ2-1; 8 bases map to TRBD1. V lost 0 bases and J lost 3; bases outside the gene matches: 2. Germline V lookup: CDR1 SGHRS, CDR2 YFSETQ. There are 15 residues in the CDR3.

This clone is large within its sample. This sequence joins TRBV4-2 and TRBJ2-3; D gene uncertain. V lost 0 bases to trimming and J lost 4 bases, with 8 bases between them. This CDR3 spans 14 amino acids. CDR1 is LGHNA and CDR2 is YNFKEQ in the germline V gene. CDR3 nucleotide sequence: TGTGCCAGCAGCCAAGAAAGGTGGTCAGATACGCAGTATTTT. Its translation: CASSQERWSDTQYF.

The CDR3 sequence: CASRQTGAEAFF. As DNA, the CDR3 is TGTGCCAGCAGACAAACAGGGGCTGAAGCTTTCTTT. The chain links TRBV6-5 to TRBJ1-1; 7 bases line up with TRBD1. With 6 bases clipped from V and 6 bases from J, the junction kept 4 bases outside the gene matches. The CDR3 extends over 12 amino acids. CDR1 is MNHEY, CDR2 SVGAGI, per germline.

V gene TRBV5-1 combines with J gene TRBJ1-3, with 8 bases matching TRBD1. V lost 4 bases, J lost 0 bases, and 6 bases stayed unmatched. CDR1 is SGHRS and CDR2 is YFSETQ in the germline V gene. The CDR3 contains 16 residues. DNA of the CDR3: TGCGCCAGCAGCGGACAGGGCGGAGGCTCTGGAAACACCATATATTTT. As protein: CASSGQGGGSGNTIYF.

This chain uses TRBV9 with TRBJ2-3; TRBD2 aligns across 8 bases. This CDR3 is built from 18 residues. V shed 2 bases and J 0 bases; nucleotides not matched to a gene: 11. The germline CDR1 and CDR2 sequences are SGDLS and YYNGEE. CDR3 region: CASSVRAGGSTSTDTQYF. The CDR3, as DNA: TGTGCCAGCAGCGTTAGGGCGGGGGGTTCTACTAGCACAGATACGCAGTATTTT.

This clone was observed at least ten times. The V gene is TRBV27, the J gene TRBJ2-3, with 11 bases identical to TRBD2. CDR1 and CDR2 from the germline V gene are MNHEY and SMNVEV (reference sequence). The CDR3 has 16 residues. Trimming cost V 3 bases and J 4 bases; bases outside gene matches: 6. The chain's CDR3 is CASSLALAGGADTQYF. The CDR3 DNA sequence: TGTGCCAGCAGTTTGGCCCTAGCGGGGGGCGCAGATACGCAGTATTTT.

The rearrangement uses TRBV7-8 and TRBJ2-3; TRBD2 agrees at 11 bases. This CDR3 is built from 16 residues. The trim removed 3 bases at V and 2 bases at J, leaving 4 bases unmatched. Germline V lookup: CDR1 SGHVS, CDR2 FQNEAQ. CDR3 protein: CASSFSSGRFTDTQYF. Here the CDR3 DNA reads TGTGCCAGCAGCTTTTCTAGCGGGAGGTTCACAGATACGCAGTATTTT. Variable domain in full (rest from reference TRBV7-8 and TRBJ2-3): GAGVSQSPRYKVAKRGQDVALRCDPISGHVSLFWYQQALGQGPEFLTYFQNEAQLDKSGLPSDRFFAERPEGSVSTLKIQRTQQEDSAVYLCASSFSSGRFTDTQYFGPGTRLTVL.

The V and J genes are TRBV5-4 and TRBJ2-7; either TRBD1 or TRBD2 may supply D (6 bases each). V was pared by 4 bases and J by 0 bases, with 20 bases between. The CDR3 is 17 amino acids. Germline lookup yields CDR1 SGHNT and CDR2 YYREEE (reference sequence). The CDR3 reads CASSDATGAKSSYEQYF. Here the CDR3 DNA reads TGTGCCAGCAGCGACGCTACGGGGGCAAAAAGCTCCTACGAGCAGTACTTC.

The DNA for the CDR3 is TGTGCCACCAGCAGAGGCAGAGGTTTCGAAGGGGAGTTTTTT. It is translated as CATSRGRGFEGEFF. The chain is built from TRBV15 and TRBJ2-2; D may be TRBD1 (5 bases). The length of the CDR3 is 14 residues. The V end was cut by 1 base, the J end by 16 bases, with 19 bases between. CDR1 is LNHNV and CDR2 is YYDKDF in the germline V gene (reference sequence).

In its sample, this clone was seen a few times. V and J are TRBV29-1 and TRBJ2-7; no definite D call. The CDR3 contains 14 residues. The V gene lost 4 bases and the J gene lost 0 bases, with 13 bases spanning the gap. Per germline, CDR1 SQVTM and CDR2 ANQGSEA. CDR3 DNA: TGCAGCGTTGTACCGGGTAAGGGCTCCTACGAGCAGTACTTC. Its protein is CSVVPGKGSYEQYF.

The J gene is TRBJ2-3, the V gene TRBV7-3; unclear D gene. There are 14 residues in the CDR3. V was cut by 4 bases and J by 1 base, with 9 bases left in between. The germline V gene encodes CDR1 SGHTA and CDR2 FQGTGA. CDR3: CASSSLVGTDTQYF. The DNA of the CDR3 is TGTGCCAGCAGCTCCTTGGTAGGCACAGATACGCAGTATTTT. Supplemented by reference TRBV7-3 and TRBJ2-3, the full variable domain reads GAGVSQTPSNKVTEKGKYVELRCDPISGHTALYWYRQSLGQGPEFLIYFQGTGAADDSGLPNDRFFAVRPEGSVSTLKIQRTERGDSAVYLCASSSLVGTDTQYFGPGTRLTVL.

J is TRBJ2-6 and V is TRBV10-3, with 7 bases identical to TRBD2. CDR3 length equals 18 residues. Germline values: CDR1 ENHRY, CDR2 SYGVKD. Germline trimming cut 11 bases from V and 1 base from J; bases unmatched to any gene: 17. CDR3: CAHAGGSASGSGANVLTF. In nucleotides, the CDR3 is TGTGCCCACGCGGGCGGGAGCGCGAGCGGGTCTGGGGCCAACGTCCTGACTTTC.

This clone was counted a few times. CDR3 protein: CASSAGQGDGYTF. Written as DNA, the CDR3 is TGCGCCAGCAGCGCGGGACAGGGGGACGGCTACACCTTC. The V and J genes are TRBV5-1 and TRBJ1-2; 11 nucleotides match TRBD1. This CDR3 region has 13 residues. J was trimmed by 8 bases and V by 4 bases; bases with no gene match: 4. Looked up from germline, CDR1 is SGHRS and CDR2 is YFSETQ. The variable domain in full, with the rest retrieved from reference TRBV5-1 and TRBJ1-2, is KAGVTQTPRYLIKTRGQQVTLSCSPISGHRSVSWYQQTPGQGLQFLFEYFSETQRNKGNFPGRFSGRQFSNSRSEMNVSTLELGDSALYLCASSAGQGDGYTFGSGTRLTVV.

There are a few counts of this clone. The chain uses TRBV9 and TRBJ2-2; 7 nucleotides line up with TRBD1. V lost 4 bases and J lost 5; bases outside the gene matches: 8. This CDR3 has 15 amino acids. Germline CDR1 reads SGDLS; CDR2 reads YYNGEE. The CDR3 sequence is CASSSRDRVTGELFF. CDR3 nucleotides: TGTGCCAGCAGCAGCCGGGACAGAGTAACCGGGGAGCTGTTTTTT.

The chain carries TRBV2 and TRBJ1-1; D is possibly TRBD1 (6 bases). This CDR3 spans 13 amino acids. Trimming left V 1 base short and J 7 bases short, with 10 bases between. Looked up from germline, CDR1 is SNHLY and CDR2 is FYNNEI. The CDR3 DNA sequence: TGTGCCAGCAGTGAAGTGTGGACAGATGAAGCTTTCTTT. It codes for CASSEVWTDEAFF. Full variable domain (outside the CDR3, taken from reference TRBV2 and TRBJ1-1): EPEVTQTPSHQVTQMGQEVILRCVPISNHLYFYWYRQILGQKVEFLVSFYNNEISEKSEIFDDQFSVERPDGSNFTLKIRSTKLEDSAMYFCASSEVWTDEAFFGQGTRLTVV.

This chain links TRBV9 with TRBJ2-1, with TRBD1 matching over 7 bases. V dropped 4 bases and J dropped 6; count of bases not matched to a gene: 13. This CDR3 has 16 amino acids. Germline V gives CDR1 SGDLS, CDR2 YYNGEE. CDR3 amino acids: CASSQGPSQGPNEQFF. For the CDR3, the DNA is TGTGCCAGCAGCCAAGGTCCCTCACAGGGGCCCAATGAGCAGTTCTTC.

The rearrangement links TRBV27 to TRBJ2-7; 9 nucleotides line up with TRBD1. The CDR3 spans 15 residues. Germline values: CDR1 MNHEY, CDR2 SMNVEV (reference sequence). J gave up 0 bases and V 6 bases, and 6 bases lay outside the gene matches. The CDR3 DNA is TGTGCCAGCAGGATGGGACAGGGTAGCTCCTACGAGCAGTACTTC. Residues: CASRMGQGSSYEQYF.

The chain uses TRBV5-1 and TRBJ1-1; no clear D gene. Deletions cut 2 bases from V and 1 base from J, with 12 bases between. Germline CDR1 is SGHRS and CDR2 is YFSETQ. The CDR3 is 15 amino acids. CDR3 loop: CASSFYQTANTEAFF. CDR3 nucleotide sequence: TGCGCCAGCAGCTTTTACCAAACAGCGAACACTGAAGCTTTCTTT. The entire variable domain, with the rest obtained from reference TRBV5-1 and TRBJ1-1, is as follows: KAGVTQTPRYLIKTRGQQVTLSCSPISGHRSVSWYQQTPGQGLQFLFEYFSETQRNKGNFPGRFSGRQFSNSRSEMNVSTLELGDSALYLCASSFYQTANTEAFFGQGTRLTVV.

This clone turned up a few times. The gene calls are TRBV6-1 and TRBJ2-7, with no clear D. The CDR3 spans 12 residues. Germline V gene data show CDR1 as MNHNS and CDR2 as SASEGT. With 11 bases removed from V and 3 bases from J, the gap between germline ends came to 14 bases. The CDR3 nucleotides read TGTGCCTCCAACGAAGCTAGCTACGAGCAGTACTTC. Residues: CASNEASYEQYF.

The rearrangement uses TRBV28 and TRBJ2-7, with 9 bases that match TRBD2. The CDR3 contains 13 residues. V trimming: 6 bases; J trimming: 6 bases; junction bases outside the gene matches: 6. CDR1 and CDR2 (germline): MDHEN, SYDVKM. The CDR3 DNA sequence: TGTGCCAGCAGGGTGCGGGAGGGGGGCGAGCAGTACTTC. Protein sequence: CASRVREGGEQYF.

This clone has only a few counts. The V and J genes are TRBV4-2 and TRBJ2-7; D is undetermined. CDR1 LGHNA and CDR2 YNFKEQ come from the germline V gene. V was pared by 0 bases and J by 2 bases, with 11 bases between. The CDR3 is made up of 15 amino acids. The CDR3 region has the DNA TGTGCCAGCAGCCAAGATATGGAGAAAACCTACGAGCAGTACTTC. Encoded protein: CASSQDMEKTYEQYF.

This clone was seen a few times. The chain's CDR3 is CASSTQTGDNLVGYTF. The DNA for the CDR3 is TGTGCCAGCAGTACCCAGACAGGGGACAACTTAGTTGGCTACACCTTC. The V gene is TRBV2, the J gene TRBJ1-2; 8 bases match TRBD1. V dropped 5 bases and J dropped 7; count of bases not matched to a gene: 15. The CDR3 spans 16 residues. Per the germline V gene, CDR1 is SNHLY and CDR2 is FYNNEI. Together with reference TRBV2 and TRBJ1-2, the CDR3 gives the full variable domain: EPEVTQTPSHQVTQMGQEVILRCVPISNHLYFYWYRQILGQKVEFLVSFYNNEISEKSEIFDDQFSVERPDGSNFTLKIRSTKLEDSAMYFCASSTQTGDNLVGYTFGSGTRLTVV.

This sequence joins TRBV2 and TRBJ2-1, with 11 bases lining up with TRBD2. J was trimmed by 6 bases and V by 7 bases; bases with no gene match: 5. The CDR3 sequence is 14 residues long. CDR1 and CDR2 (germline): SNHLY, FYNNEI. The CDR3 coding sequence is TGTGCCAGCACCGGGACTAGCGGAATCAATGAGCAGTTCTTC. Its translation: CASTGTSGINEQFF.

The table lists this clone with a few counts. J is TRBJ1-5 and V is TRBV18; D not certain. The CDR3 contains 16 residues. Trimming took 6 bases from V and 2 from J, leaving 17 bases between them. Germline lookup yields CDR1 KGHSH and CDR2 LQKENI. CDR3 in amino acids: CASSLKAAEGNQPQHF. CDR3 DNA: TGTGCCAGCTCCTTAAAGGCGGCCGAGGGCAATCAGCCCCAGCATTTT.

The J gene is TRBJ1-5, the V gene TRBV27, with TRBD1 identical over 10 bases. Germline CDR1 MNHEY, CDR2 SMNVEV (reference sequence). V lost 6 bases, J lost 3 bases, and 5 bases stayed unmatched. This CDR3 has 15 amino acids. CDR3 bases: TGTGCCAGCAGGCCCGGGACAGGGGCCAATCAGCCCCAGCATTTT. Its protein product is CASRPGTGANQPQHF.